Below are 25 T cell receptor beta chains sequenced from a single sample in a study of blood T cell repertoires in COVID-19. The data were produced by immunoSEQ multiplex PCR, yet TCRdb's version contains in-frame clones alone and is incomplete. Of roughly 140,000 clones listed, about 87% are singletons. Sequenced: peripheral blood. These receptors all stem from a human donor in a cohort sampled during active COVID-19.

The J gene is TRBJ2-1, the V gene TRBV6-6, with TRBD1 matching over 12 bases. The CDR3 spans 16 residues. With 6 bases clipped from V and 6 bases from J, the junction kept 9 bases outside the gene matches. The germline CDR1 and CDR2 sequences are MNHNY and SVGAGI (reference sequence). The CDR3 here is CASSPTPGQGANEQFF. CDR3 coding DNA: TGTGCCAGCAGCCCCACTCCGGGACAGGGGGCCAATGAGCAGTTCTTC.

The rearrangement uses TRBV6-2 or TRBV6-3 and TRBJ2-5, with TRBD2 matching 7 bases. Germline CDR1 reads MNHEY; CDR2 reads SVGEGT. V shed 0 bases and J 4 bases; nucleotides not matched to a gene: 5. The CDR3 length is 15 residues. CDR3 residues: CASSYSRTRTETQYF. The DNA of the CDR3 is TGTGCCAGCAGTTACTCGAGGACTAGGACAGAGACCCAGTACTTC.

The genes are TRBV19 and TRBJ1-1, with D possibly TRBD1 on 5 matching bases. Germline loops: CDR1 LNHDA, CDR2 SQIVND (reference sequence). V dropped 4 bases and J dropped 4 bases, with 7 bases sitting between them. The CDR3 runs 12 residues. CDR3 sequence (DNA): TGTGCCAGTAGTAAAGGGGTCACTGAAGCTTTCTTT. Protein: CASSKGVTEAFF.

V gene TRBV5-1 combines with J gene TRBJ2-7; D is perhaps TRBD1 (5 bases). This CDR3 comprises 14 residues. Germline CDR1 reads SGHRS; CDR2 reads YFSETQ. The V gene lost 4 bases and the J gene lost 5 bases, with 16 bases spanning the gap. The CDR3 here is CASSQQSGHNEQYF. Here the CDR3 DNA reads TGCGCCAGCAGCCAACAATCCGGACACAACGAGCAGTACTTC.

This sequence joins TRBV19 and TRBJ2-1; no reliable D call. V lost 3 bases to trimming and J lost 4 bases, with 7 bases between them. Germline V gene lookup returns CDR1 LNHDA and CDR2 SQIVND (reference sequence). This CDR3 is built from 13 residues. The CDR3 coding sequence is TGTGCCAGTAGTATTTGGCAATACAATGAGCAGTTCTTC. This gives the protein CASSIWQYNEQFF.

This chain uses TRBV5-1 with TRBJ2-3; the D gene is possibly TRBD2 (6 bases). The CDR3 length is 13 residues. The germline CDR1 and CDR2 sequences are SGHRS and YFSETQ. The V end lost 4 bases, the J end lost 2 bases, and 8 bases lay between the germline ends. Written as DNA, the CDR3 is TGCGCCAGCAGCGGACTACTCACAGATACGCAGTATTTT. As protein: CASSGLLTDTQYF. Filled out from reference TRBV5-1 and TRBJ2-3, the complete variable domain reads KAGVTQTPRYLIKTRGQQVTLSCSPISGHRSVSWYQQTPGQGLQFLFEYFSETQRNKGNFPGRFSGRQFSNSRSEMNVSTLELGDSALYLCASSGLLTDTQYFGPGTRLTVL.

This chain links TRBV13 with TRBJ1-3; no reliable D call. Between the trimmed V and J ends, which lost 1 base and 0 bases, there was a span of 7 bases. The V gene's germline CDR1 is PRHDT and CDR2 FYEKMQ (reference sequence). This CDR3 contains 15 residues. In DNA, the CDR3 is TGTGCCAGCAGCTTAGTACAGCACTCTGGAAACACCATATATTTT. It encodes CASSLVQHSGNTIYF.

The chain links TRBV6-5 to TRBJ2-3; TRBD1 might be the D (5 bases). The germline V and J ends were trimmed by 5 bases and 2 bases, with 8 bases remaining between them. This CDR3 comprises 13 residues. Germline assignment: CDR1 MNHEY and CDR2 SVGAGI. The DNA for the CDR3 is TGTGCCAGCAGTAGACAGATCACAGATACGCAGTATTTT. Amino acids: CASSRQITDTQYF.

This clone was found once. The chain links TRBV11-2 to TRBJ1-1; 7 positions agree with TRBD1. Losses at the gene ends were 0 bases for V and 8 bases for J; bases not matched to a gene: 3. CDR3 length: 13 residues. Looked up from germline, CDR1 is SGHAT and CDR2 is FQNNGV. The CDR3 DNA is TGTGCCAGCAGCTTAGAGGACAGGCCCGAAGCTTTCTTT. Amino acids: CASSLEDRPEAFF.

This rearrangement joins TRBV6-5 to TRBJ1-4, with D uncertain. V was pared by 8 bases and J by 8 bases, with 15 bases between. CDR1 and CDR2 from the germline V gene are MNHEY and SVGAGI. The CDR3 contains 13 residues. The CDR3 DNA follows: TGTGCCAGCGGAGATGGTATTCGCGAAAAACTGTTTTTT. It encodes CASGDGIREKLFF.

This clone showed up just a few times. The chain links TRBV30 to TRBJ1-1; 7 bases map to TRBD1. The CDR3 contains 13 residues. Looked up from germline, CDR1 is GTSNPN and CDR2 is SVGIG (reference sequence). V shed 3 bases and J 5 bases; nucleotides not matched to a gene: 6. The CDR3 sequence is CAWRGRGVTEAFF. For the CDR3, the DNA is TGTGCCTGGAGGGGCAGGGGGGTGACTGAAGCTTTCTTT.

The chain recombines TRBV20-1 with TRBJ1-2, with 7 positions matching TRBD1. Germline-derived CDR1 and CDR2 are DFQATT and SNEGSKA (reference sequence). The CDR3 loop spans 11 amino acids. V gave up 4 bases and J gave up 6 bases; unmatched junction bases: 2. CDR3 protein: CSAIDRDGYTF. CDR3 bases: TGCAGTGCTATTGACAGGGATGGCTACACCTTC.

This chain joins TRBV4-1 and TRBJ2-7; TRBD1 matches 7 bases. The trim removed 3 bases at V and 0 bases at J, leaving 5 bases unmatched. Per germline, CDR1 MGHRA and CDR2 YSYEKL. This CDR3 contains 15 residues. The CDR3 is CASSQIRDSSYEQYF. In DNA form, the CDR3 reads TGCGCCAGCAGCCAGATCCGGGACAGCTCCTACGAGCAGTACTTC.

The rearrangement links TRBV11-2 to TRBJ2-7; 7 nucleotides match TRBD2. There are 15 residues in the CDR3. The germline CDR1 and CDR2 sequences are SGHAT and FQNNGV. V shed 5 bases, J shed 2 bases, and the junction held 9 bases outside the gene matches. The chain's CDR3 is CASSNLLANAYEQYF. The CDR3 coding sequence is TGTGCCAGCAGCAACCTACTAGCGAATGCCTACGAGCAGTACTTC.

This chain connects TRBV7-2 to TRBJ1-2; TRBD1 aligns across 7 bases. CDR1 and CDR2 (germline): SGHTA, FQGNSA. The CDR3 spans 14 residues. Unmatched junction bases numbered 7, after V lost 5 bases and J lost 4 bases. The CDR3 protein is CASSPQTGSYGYTF. The DNA of the CDR3 is TGTGCCAGCAGCCCACAGACAGGGAGCTATGGCTACACCTTC. The full variable domain, rest sourced from reference TRBV7-2 and TRBJ1-2, is GAGVSQSPSNKVTEKGKDVELRCDPISGHTALYWYRQSLGQGLEFLIYFQGNSAPDKSGLPSDRFSAERTGGSVSTLTIQRTQQEDSAVYLCASSPQTGSYGYTFGSGTRLTVV.

This clone appeared once. The V call is TRBV2, the J call TRBJ2-2; 7 nucleotides line up with TRBD1. With V trimmed by 6 bases and J by 5 bases, 6 bases remained unmatched. The CDR3 covers 14 residues. Germline V lookup: CDR1 SNHLY, CDR2 FYNNEI. The CDR3 DNA reads TGTGCCAGCAGCGGGGACAGTAGGACCGGGGAGCTGTTTTTT. Its translation: CASSGDSRTGELFF. Based on the CDR3 plus reference TRBV2 and TRBJ2-2, the full variable domain is EPEVTQTPSHQVTQMGQEVILRCVPISNHLYFYWYRQILGQKVEFLVSFYNNEISEKSEIFDDQFSVERPDGSNFTLKIRSTKLEDSAMYFCASSGDSRTGELFFGEGSRLTVL.

The V call is TRBV27, the J call TRBJ1-1, with 9 bases fitting TRBD1. The ends lost 4 bases at V and 5 bases at J; junction bases unmatched: 2. This CDR3 has 13 residues. Germline V gene lookup returns CDR1 MNHEY and CDR2 SMNVEV (reference sequence). This CDR3 reads CASSYRGRTEAFF. CDR3 sequence (DNA): TGTGCCAGCAGTTACAGGGGGCGAACTGAAGCTTTCTTT.

The chain has TRBV7-3 and TRBJ2-3, with TRBD1 matching 7 bases. Germline CDR1 reads SGHTA; CDR2 reads FQGTGA. This CDR3 is built from 14 residues. V lost 5 bases, J lost 6 bases, and 8 bases stayed unmatched. CDR3 bases: TGTGCCAGCAGCCCGACAGGGTATGTGGATACGCAGTATTTT. This encodes CASSPTGYVDTQYF.

This sequence joins TRBV27 and TRBJ2-1, with 7 nucleotides matching TRBD1. Germline lookup yields CDR1 MNHEY and CDR2 SMNVEV (reference sequence). The CDR3 has 12 residues. V trimming: 5 bases; J trimming: 10 bases; junction bases outside the gene matches: 5. CDR3 region: CASSPLGQEQFF. CDR3 sequence (DNA): TGTGCCAGCAGTCCCTTGGGACAGGAGCAGTTCTTC.

This clone was observed once. The genes are TRBV2 and TRBJ1-4; 8 bases agree with TRBD1. V gave up 6 bases and J gave up 3 bases; unmatched junction bases: 15. CDR3 length: 18 residues. The germline gives CDR1 SNHLY, CDR2 FYNNEI. CDR3 protein: CASRHDPGTGSSNEKLFF. The CDR3 DNA is TGTGCCAGCAGGCATGACCCCGGGACAGGTAGCTCTAATGAAAAACTGTTTTTT.

The chain couples TRBV19 to TRBJ1-6; 8 bases agree with TRBD1. V was pared by 5 bases and J by 10 bases, with 4 bases of the junction left unmatched. Germline V gene lookup returns CDR1 LNHDA and CDR2 SQIVND (reference sequence). The CDR3 runs 13 residues. The CDR3 reads CASSPGGASPLHF. CDR3 DNA: TGTGCCAGTAGTCCAGGGGGCGCCTCACCCCTCCACTTT.

This chain uses TRBV5-6 with TRBJ2-1; possibly TRBD2 for D (5 bases). The CDR3 contains 13 residues. V lost 3 bases to trimming and J lost 4 bases, with 8 bases between them. Per the germline V gene, CDR1 is SGHDT and CDR2 is YYEEEE. CDR3 nucleotides: TGTGCCAGCAGCTCAGGACTGTACAATGAGCAGTTCTTC. Its translation is CASSSGLYNEQFF.

V and J are TRBV7-9 and TRBJ1-3; D remains ambiguous. CDR3 size: 16 residues. Trimming removed 1 base from V and 0 bases from J, with 10 bases in between. Germline loops: CDR1 SEHNR, CDR2 FQNEAQ (reference sequence). The DNA for the CDR3 is TGTGCCAGCAGCTTAGAACTTTTGAGCTCTGGAAACACCATATATTTT. This sequence encodes CASSLELLSSGNTIYF. Combining the CDR3 with reference TRBV7-9 and TRBJ1-3 gives the whole variable domain DTGVSQNPRHKITKRGQNVTFRCDPISEHNRLYWYRQTLGQGPEFLTYFQNEAQLEKSRLLSDRFSAERPKGSFSTLEIQRTEQGDSAMYLCASSLELLSSGNTIYFGEGSWLTVV.

V gene TRBV9 combines with J gene TRBJ1-4; 10 positions match TRBD1. CDR3 length equals 19 residues. V was clipped by 4 bases and J by 0 bases; unmatched bases: 12. CDR1 SGDLS and CDR2 YYNGEE come from the germline V gene. The CDR3 DNA is TGTGCCAGCAGCCCGGGACAGGGGACCGCCTTTACAACTAATGAAAAACTGTTTTTT. It encodes CASSPGQGTAFTTNEKLFF.

The V call is TRBV27, the J call TRBJ1-1; D gene uncertain. V was clipped by 3 bases and J by 3 bases, with 11 bases between them. The CDR3 is made up of 14 amino acids. Per the germline V gene, CDR1 is MNHEY and CDR2 is SMNVEV (reference sequence). CDR3 sequence (DNA): TGTGCCAGCAGTTTCGGGAGGTACGACACTGAAGCTTTCTTT. This translates into CASSFGRYDTEAFF.